The next 25 T cell receptor beta chains were all read from a single sample in a study of T-cell reconstitution after alpha-beta-depleted transplantation in children. Unique molecular identifiers were incorporated during preparation of the TCRbeta library. TCRdb recomputed calls from the PCR reads with MiXCR, one row per CDR3 protein. The table includes about 460,000 distinct CDR3 sequences, roughly an eighth detected once. The sequencing used PBMCs, mostly from graft donor cells, collected 180 days after TCRalphabeta/CD19-depleted stem cell transplant. The origin of the receptors is a female patient between 2 and 15 years old who had a stem cell transplant for aplastic anemia, so the T cells may come from the graft donor.

This clonotype was seen a handful of times. CDR3 coding DNA: TGTGCCAGCACCTCCTGGTCGCAGGTAGGTGAGCAGTTCTTC. Protein sequence: CASTSWSQVGEQFF. The genes are TRBV12-3 or TRBV12-4 and TRBJ2-1; D remains ambiguous. The ends were cut back, 7 bases at V and 9 bases at J, with 19 bases in the middle. The CDR3 is 14 amino acids.

The table lists this clonotype with a few counts. The chain employs TRBV20-1 and TRBJ2-4, with 8 bases aligning to TRBD1. Trimming cost V 1 base and J 5 bases; bases outside gene matches: 7. From germline, CDR1 is DFQATT and CDR2 SNEGSKA (reference sequence). CDR3 length: 15 amino acids. DNA of the CDR3: TGCAGTGCTAGAGCTCCGGGACAGGACGAAAACATTCAGTACTTC. Amino acids: CSARAPGQDENIQYF.

This clonotype showed up just a few times. CDR3 residues: CSAERRTGELFF. CDR3 bases: TGCAGTGCGGAGAGGCGGACCGGGGAGCTGTTTTTT. The chain is built from TRBV20-1 and TRBJ2-2, with D hard to call. The CDR3 covers 12 residues. In germline, CDR1 is DFQATT, CDR2 SNEGSKA (reference sequence). V lost 6 bases, J lost 5 bases, and 10 bases lay in between.

This clonotype was found many times. The chain recombines TRBV10-3 with TRBJ2-1; D unresolved. The CDR3 runs to 15 residues. Germline V gene lookup returns CDR1 ENHRY and CDR2 SYGVKD. Trimming pared 8 bases from V and 0 bases from J, leaving 14 bases between. DNA for the CDR3: TGTGCCATCCGCCGGGCGGCAAGCTCCTACAATGAGCAGTTCTTC. This codes for CAIRRAASSYNEQFF.

This clonotype has more than one count but fewer than ten. This sequence joins TRBV12-3 or TRBV12-4 and TRBJ2-7, with D uncertain. Trimming took 1 base from V and 5 from J, leaving 6 bases between them. This CDR3 contains 12 residues. CDR3 sequence reads: CASSLGLHEQYV. CDR3 DNA: TGTGCCAGCAGTTTAGGCCTCCACGAGCAGTACGTC.

The chain carries TRBV20-1 and TRBJ2-1, with D perhaps matching TRBD1 or TRBD2 (5 bases each). CDR3 length equals 12 residues. The germline CDR1 and CDR2 sequences are DFQATT and SNEGSKA (reference sequence). The V and J ends lost 6 bases and 5 bases respectively, with 11 bases between them. CDR3 sequence: CSASGRNNEQFF. The CDR3 DNA reads as TGCAGTGCCTCGGGACGGAACAATGAGCAGTTCTTC.

This clonotype showed up many times. The rearrangement links TRBV5-6 to TRBJ2-3; D gene unclear. The CDR3 runs to 15 residues. V lost 0 bases and J 8 bases, leaving 16 bases between the germline ends. Germline loops: CDR1 SGHDT, CDR2 YYEEEE. CDR3 coding DNA: TGTGCCAGCAGCTTGGTACCGGGCGTCCCCAGTACGCAGTATTTT. This codes for CASSLVPGVPSTQYF.

The chain is built from TRBV6-1 and TRBJ2-7; 8 nucleotides match TRBD1. The CDR3 totals 16 residues. V gave up 5 bases and J gave up 2 bases; unmatched junction bases: 11. Germline V gene lookup returns CDR1 MNHNS and CDR2 SASEGT. Written as DNA, the CDR3 is TGTGCCAGCAGTCTCTGGCAGGGGGCGCAAACCTACGAGCAGTACTTC. Encoded protein: CASSLWQGAQTYEQYF.

This clonotype was counted at least ten times. This chain uses TRBV18 with TRBJ2-5; D call uncertain. Per germline, CDR1 KGHSH and CDR2 LQKENI. The CDR3 has 14 residues. V was cut by 0 bases and J by 2 bases, with 7 bases left in between. Here the CDR3 DNA reads TGTGCCAGCTCACCACCGAGCCAGCAAGAGACCCAGTACTTC. As protein: CASSPPSQQETQYF.

The J gene is TRBJ2-3, the V gene TRBV7-9; 12 bases are a match to TRBD2. The CDR3 runs 16 residues. CDR1 is SEHNR, CDR2 FQNEAQ, per germline (reference sequence). Trimming at V came to 5 bases and at J to 4 bases, leaving 7 bases not matched to a gene. CDR3 sequence reads: CASSPTTSGRPDTQYF. The CDR3 DNA sequence: TGTGCCAGCAGCCCGACGACTAGCGGGAGACCAGATACGCAGTATTTT.

A few counts support this clonotype. V and J are TRBV15 and TRBJ2-1, with 9 nucleotides matching TRBD2. Trimming at V came to 2 bases and at J to 4 bases, leaving 15 bases not matched to a gene. This CDR3 has 19 amino acids. Per germline, CDR1 LNHNV and CDR2 YYDKDF (reference sequence). The CDR3 DNA is TGTGCCACCAGCAGACTCCGGGTGGGGCGACTAGCGGATTACAATGAGCAGTTCTTC. Protein: CATSRLRVGRLADYNEQFF.

The chain carries TRBV28 and TRBJ1-5; D unclear. V lost 4 bases, J lost 5 bases, and 15 bases lay in between. Germline CDR1 and CDR2: MDHEN and SYDVKM. This CDR3 has 15 amino acids. The CDR3 DNA reads as TGTGCCAGCAGTTCGTCAGCGTCCAGTTATCAGCCCCAGCATTTT. This translates into CASSSSASSYQPQHF.

This clonotype was seen a handful of times. V is TRBV15 and J is TRBJ1-3; D remains unclear. V was pared by 3 bases and J by 6 bases, with 12 bases between. CDR3 length: 14 residues. CDR1 LNHNV and CDR2 YYDKDF come from the germline V gene (reference sequence). Here the CDR3 DNA reads TGTGCCACCAGCAGCCCCCCCGAGGAAAACACCATATATTTT. Protein product: CATSSPPEENTIYF.

This clonotype came up many times. The J gene is TRBJ2-1, the V gene TRBV29-1; D ambiguous. Germline CDR1 SQVTM, CDR2 ANQGSEA. The ends were cut back, 3 bases at V and 2 bases at J, with 11 bases in the middle. This CDR3 has 14 residues. The CDR3 protein is CSVDGPGTYNEQFF. DNA of the CDR3: TGCAGCGTTGATGGCCCTGGGACCTACAATGAGCAGTTCTTC.

This clonotype came up many times. The rearrangement links TRBV29-1 to TRBJ2-2, with 8 bases lining up with TRBD2. The junction had 4 bases not matched to a gene; V was cut back by 7 bases and J by 0 bases. Germline loops: CDR1 SQVTM, CDR2 ANQGSEA. The CDR3 length is 14 residues. In DNA form, the CDR3 reads TGCAGCGGCGGACTAGCCGCGAACACCGGGGAGCTGTTTTTT. Translation: CSGGLAANTGELFF.

The CDR3 loop reads CASSQDRRQPLEDTQYF. CDR3 DNA sequence: TGCGCCAGCAGCCAAGACCGTAGACAGCCTCTCGAAGATACGCAGTATTTT. The V and J genes are TRBV4-3 and TRBJ2-3; possible D gene TRBD1, 5 bases. Trimming removed 0 bases from V and 5 bases from J, with 18 bases in between. CDR3 length: 17 residues. The germline V gene encodes CDR1 LGHNA and CDR2 YSLEER.

This clonotype was seen a few times. The V gene is TRBV7-9, the J gene TRBJ1-1, with TRBD1 matching 7 bases. CDR1 SEHNR and CDR2 FQNEAQ come from the germline V gene (reference sequence). The V segment lost 5 bases and the J segment 2 bases; nucleotides outside the gene matches: 8. The CDR3 totals 15 residues. The CDR3 bases are TGTGCCAGCAGCGTCCCCGGGACAGCAAACACTGAAGCTTTCTTT. This codes for CASSVPGTANTEAFF.

This clonotype was seen only a few times. CDR3 sequence (DNA): TGCAGCGTCGGTGTGCGGCGGGATAGTCGGTCCTACGAGCAGTACTTC. Protein product: CSVGVRRDSRSYEQYF. The genes are TRBV29-1 and TRBJ2-7; possibly TRBD2 for D (6 bases). The length of the CDR3 is 16 residues. The V gene lost 6 bases and the J gene lost 1 base, with 22 bases spanning the gap. Germline V gives CDR1 SQVTM, CDR2 ANQGSEA.

V is TRBV12-3 or TRBV12-4 and J is TRBJ1-5; no firm D call. There are 14 residues in the CDR3. Trimming left V 7 bases short and J 0 bases short, with 10 bases between. CDR3 sequence reads: CASIVGHSNQPQHF. CDR3 DNA: TGTGCCAGCATCGTTGGTCATAGCAATCAGCCCCAGCATTTT.

The rearrangement joins TRBV7-3 to TRBJ2-6; unclear D gene. The CDR3 runs 15 residues. Deletions cut 6 bases from V and 0 bases from J, with 9 bases between. From germline, CDR1 is SGHTA and CDR2 FQGTGA. The CDR3 reads CASSSSGSGANVLTF. The DNA of the CDR3 is TGTGCCAGCAGTTCCTCGGGCTCTGGGGCCAACGTCCTGACTTTC.

This chain uses TRBV12-3 or TRBV12-4 with TRBJ2-7, with 10 bases identical to TRBD1. Trimming at V came to 1 base and at J to 4 bases, leaving 4 bases not matched to a gene. The CDR3 spans 15 residues. CDR3 region: CASSLGDRGDYEQYV. In DNA, the CDR3 is TGTGCCAGCAGTTTAGGGGACAGGGGAGATTACGAGCAGTACGTC.

This clonotype was found many times. The V call is TRBV11-2, the J call TRBJ2-1; D is possibly TRBD1 or TRBD2 (5 bases each). Germline CDR1 is SGHAT and CDR2 is FQNNGV. The CDR3 spans 17 residues. V gave up 5 bases and J gave up 2 bases, with 19 bases separating them. CDR3 bases: TGTGCCAGCAGCCATACGCAGGGACCGCACCCCTACAATGAGCAGTTCTTC. Protein: CASSHTQGPHPYNEQFF. The whole variable domain, filled in from reference TRBV11-2 and TRBJ2-1, reads EAGVAQSPRYKIIEKRQSVAFWCNPISGHATLYWYQQILGQGPKLLIQFQNNGVVDDSQLPKDRFSAERLKGVDSTLKIQPAKLEDSAVYLCASSHTQGPHPYNEQFFGPGTRLTVL.

This chain joins TRBV2 and TRBJ1-5; 8 nucleotides align to TRBD1. The germline CDR1 and CDR2 sequences are SNHLY and FYNNEI. This CDR3 spans 14 amino acids. V shed 10 bases, J shed 0 bases, and the junction held 5 bases outside the gene matches. The CDR3 bases are TGTGCCACCCGGACAGGGAATAGCAATCAGCCCCAGCATTTT. This encodes CATRTGNSNQPQHF.

There are a few counts of this clonotype. The chain joins TRBV2 to TRBJ2-7; TRBD2 agrees at 10 bases. Trimming cost V 6 bases and J 3 bases; bases outside gene matches: 5. This CDR3 has 14 residues. CDR1 and CDR2 from the germline V gene are SNHLY and FYNNEI. Written as DNA, the CDR3 is TGTGCCAGCAGCCATCCTAGCGGGGGCTACGAGCAGTACTTC. This encodes CASSHPSGGYEQYF.

This clonotype was seen a few times. V and J are TRBV10-3 and TRBJ1-5; D is unresolved. Germline V CDR1 and CDR2: ENHRY, SYGVKD. Trimming cost V 4 bases and J 0 bases, with 7 bases left between them. The CDR3 is 14 amino acids. CDR3 DNA sequence: TGTGCCATCAGTGCGGGGTTTAGCAATCAGCCCCAGCATTTT. Translated: CAISAGFSNQPQHF.